The rows below give T cell receptor beta chains drawn from one sample of a study of T cells after posttransplantation cyclophosphamide. Measured with immunoSEQ multiplex PCR; TCRdb has only the in-frame clones, and not every one. The sample comprises 15,000 to 20,000 clones, roughly 87% of which are singletons, and approximately 3.5% rests with the top ten. The specimen was PBMCs, collected after an allogeneic stem cell transplant with a calcineurin inhibitor and methotrexate. The receptors here all came from a male patient aged 50 to 59 who received an allogeneic stem cell transplant from an unrelated donor, was CMV-positive, and had chronic GVHD only. Some T cells may originate from the graft donor. CDR3s include the opening cysteine and the closing phenylalanine or tryptophan. D genes are given only for firm matches. Rows may omit the clone size; those that give it use once, few, many or a size class.

D gene,clone size,J gene,CDR3 length,V gene,CDR3 DNA,CDR3 protein
NA,NA,TRBJ2-7,14,TRBV6-6,TGTGCCAGCAGTAAACAGGGCCTGGCATACGAGCAGTACTTC,CASSKQGLAYEQYF
TRBD2,NA,TRBJ2-3,15,TRBV2,TGTGCCAGCAGTGAAGGGTCTAGCGGGAGGCATACGCAGTATTTT,CASSEGSSGRHTQYF
TRBD1,once,TRBJ2-1,15,TRBV7-2,TGTGCCAGCAGCGGCGACAGGGGGAGCTACAATGAGCAGTTCTTC,CASSGDRGSYNEQFF
TRBD1,NA,TRBJ2-2,17,TRBV4-2,TGTGCCAGCAGCCATCCCACGGGACAGACATACACCGGGGAGCTGTTTTTT,CASSHPTGQTYTGELFF
TRBD2,few,TRBJ2-7,17,TRBV19,TGTGCCAGTAGTCTCACCGGACTAGCGGATACATCCTACGAGCAGTACTTC,CASSLTGLADTSYEQYF
TRBD1,NA,TRBJ1-1,16,TRBV30,TGTGCCTGGAGTGGGCAGGGACAGAGCTTTAGCACTGAAGCTTTCTTT,CAWSGQGQSFSTEAFF
TRBD1,NA,TRBJ2-2,15,TRBV28,TGTGCCAGCAGTAAGGACAGGGGAAAGACCGGGGAGCTGTTTTTT,CASSKDRGKTGELFF
NA,NA,TRBJ1-2,15,TRBV7-9,TGTGCCAGCAGCCGTATCGCGGTAAGCGAAGATGGCTACACCTTC,CASSRIAVSEDGYTF
TRBD1,NA,TRBJ2-1,15,TRBV5-4,TGTGCCAGCAGCTCCACGGGACAGGGGTACAATGAGCAGTTCTTC,CASSSTGQGYNEQFF
TRBD2,NA,TRBJ2-1,15,TRBV6-6,TGTGCCAGCCACGAGGGAGGGACTAGTTATTATGAGCAGTTCTTC,CASHEGGTSYYEQFF
TRBD2,NA,TRBJ2-5,13,TRBV25-1,TGTGCCAGCAGTAAGACTAGCGGAGAGACCCAGTACTTC,CASSKTSGETQYF
TRBD1,NA,TRBJ2-5,15,TRBV11-3,TGTGCCAGCAGTCCGGGACAGGGTTTTCAAGAGACCCAGTACTTC,CASSPGQGFQETQYF
TRBD1,NA,TRBJ1-1,13,TRBV19,TGTGCCAGTAGTGACAGGGACGGGACTGAAGCTTTCTTT,CASSDRDGTEAFF
NA,few,TRBJ1-3,18,TRBV12-1,TGTGCCAGCAGAAGACACAGGGTCCCTCCGGCTTCTGGAAACACCATATATTTT,CASRRHRVPPASGNTIYF
NA,NA,TRBJ1-1,12,TRBV15,TGTGCCACCAGCGAAGGGGACACTGAAGCTTTCTTT,CATSEGDTEAFF
TRBD2,NA,TRBJ2-1,15,TRBV6-1,TGTGCCAGCAGTGAGGGGACTAGCGGGAGAAATGAGCAGTTCTTC,CASSEGTSGRNEQFF
NA,NA,TRBJ2-2,16,TRBV19,TGTGCCAGTAGTATAGTTCTGGGGCCGAACACCGGGGAGCTGTTTTTT,CASSIVLGPNTGELFF
NA,NA,TRBJ1-4,16,TRBV6-5,TGTGCCAGCAGTTACTCACCAGGTGGGGCGGGGGAAAAACTGTTTTTT,CASSYSPGGAGEKLFF
NA,NA,TRBJ2-7,15,TRBV11-3,TGTGCCAGCAGCCCCAGCAGGCGGGACTCCCACGAGCAGTACTTC,CASSPSRRDSHEQYF
NA,NA,TRBJ2-5,14,TRBV7-3,TGTGCCAGCAGCTTAACAGGGGGGGGAGAGACCCAGTACTTC,CASSLTGGGETQYF
NA,NA,TRBJ1-5,12,TRBV19,TGTGCCAGTAGTACCCGACAGTCCCCCCAGCATTTT,CASSTRQSPQHF
NA,NA,TRBJ1-1,12,TRBV29-1,TGCAGCGTTGAGAGAAGCAACACTGAAGCTTTCTTT,CSVERSNTEAFF
NA,NA,TRBJ2-7,15,TRBV10-3,TGTGCCATCAGTGTAGGTCGGGATCAAAGGCGCGAGCAGTACTTC,CAISVGRDQRREQYF
NA,NA,TRBJ2-1,15,TRBV11-1,TGTGCCAGCAGCTATGTTTACAGCTCCTACAATGAGCAGTTCTTC,CASSYVYSSYNEQFF
NA,NA,TRBJ2-7,13,TRBV28,TGTGCCAGCAGTTCGACAGTCTCCTACGAGCAGTACTTC,CASSSTVSYEQYF
TRBD2,NA,TRBJ2-7,15,TRBV7-2,TGTGCCAGCAGCTTATCCCCGGGAGGGCCGTTCGAGCAGTACTTC,CASSLSPGGPFEQYF
NA,NA,TRBJ1-6,12,TRBV5-8,TGTGCCAGCAGCTTGGGACGGGCACCCCTCCACTTT,CASSLGRAPLHF
NA,few,TRBJ2-2,15,TRBV7-9,TGTGCCAGCAGCTTCGAGGGAAGAGGCACCGGGGAGCTGTTTTTT,CASSFEGRGTGELFF
NA,NA,TRBJ2-7,15,TRBV5-1,TGCGCCAGCAGCTTGGCCGGTACCGGTAGCTACGAGCAGTACTTC,CASSLAGTGSYEQYF
NA,NA,TRBJ2-3,14,TRBV19,TGTGCCAGTAGTATAGCAACCCAGACAGATACGCAGTATTTT,CASSIATQTDTQYF
NA,NA,TRBJ2-2,17,TRBV11-3,TGTGCCAGCAGTCGATATTCTAGCGCTTCGAACACCGGGGAGCTGTTTTTT,CASSRYSSASNTGELFF
NA,NA,TRBJ1-1,14,TRBV7-9,TGTGCCAGCAGACGATCAACAGGGAACACTGAAGCTTTCTTT,CASRRSTGNTEAFF
TRBD1,few,TRBJ1-3,14,TRBV19,TGTGCCAGTAGCGGACAGGGAGAAGGAAACACCATATATTTT,CASSGQGEGNTIYF
TRBD1,NA,TRBJ2-1,14,TRBV10-2,TGCGCCAGCAGTGAGGGGACAGGGATGAATGAGCAGTTCTTC,CASSEGTGMNEQFF
NA,NA,TRBJ1-2,12,TRBV25-1,TGTGCCAGCAGTGAATTTCCAGGTGGCTACACCTTC,CASSEFPGGYTF
NA,NA,TRBJ2-7,15,TRBV5-6,TGTGCCAGCAGCTTGTGGGGCTACGTCGCCTACGAGCAGTACTTC,CASSLWGYVAYEQYF
NA,NA,TRBJ2-6,16,TRBV29-1,TGCAGCGTTGATGGCAGCGAATCCTCTGGGGCCAACGTCCTGACTTTC,CSVDGSESSGANVLTF
TRBD1,NA,TRBJ2-3,15,TRBV27,TGTGCCAGCAGCAACGACAGGGTTAGTACAGATACGCAGTATTTT,CASSNDRVSTDTQYF
NA,NA,TRBJ1-2,13,TRBV6-4,TGTGCCAGTTCTCCGGGTGCGGGCTATGGCTACACCTTC,CASSPGAGYGYTF
TRBD1,NA,TRBJ2-1,13,TRBV11-2,TGTGCCAGCAGCTTCCCAGGGGGCGGTGAGCAGTTCTTC,CASSFPGGGEQFF
TRBD2,NA,TRBJ2-1,17,TRBV19,TGTGCCAGTAGTATTGGGAGCGGGGGACTCCCCTACAATGAGCAGTTCTTC,CASSIGSGGLPYNEQFF
NA,NA,TRBJ2-7,16,TRBV27,TGTGCCGGCAGTCCAGACCCGGGTAGATTGATACACGAGCAGTACTTC,CAGSPDPGRLIHEQYF
NA,NA,TRBJ2-7,12,TRBV19,TGTGCCAGTAGCAGCGCGGGCCTCGAGCAGTACTTC,CASSSAGLEQYF
TRBD2,NA,TRBJ2-7,16,TRBV6-5,TGTGCCAGCAGTTACACCCGACTAGCGGCCACCTACGAGCAGTACTTC,CASSYTRLAATYEQYF
TRBD1,NA,TRBJ2-5,11,TRBV29-1,TGCAGCGGCAGGGGGCTCGAGACCCAGTACTTC,CSGRGLETQYF